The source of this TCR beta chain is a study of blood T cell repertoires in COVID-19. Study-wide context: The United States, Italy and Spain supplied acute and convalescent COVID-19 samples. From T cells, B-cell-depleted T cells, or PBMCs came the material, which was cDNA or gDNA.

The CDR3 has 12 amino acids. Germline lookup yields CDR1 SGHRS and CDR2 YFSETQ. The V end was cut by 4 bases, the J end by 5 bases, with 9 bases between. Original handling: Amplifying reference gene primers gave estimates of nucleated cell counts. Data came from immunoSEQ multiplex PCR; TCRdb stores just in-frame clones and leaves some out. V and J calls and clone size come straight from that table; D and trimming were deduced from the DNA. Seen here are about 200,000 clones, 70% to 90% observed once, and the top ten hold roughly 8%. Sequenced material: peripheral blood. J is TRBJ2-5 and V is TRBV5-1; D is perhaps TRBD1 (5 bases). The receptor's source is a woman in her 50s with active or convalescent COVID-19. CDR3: CASSKSGETQYF. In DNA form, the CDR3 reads TGCGCCAGCAGCAAATCAGGGGAGACCCAGTACTTC.